This TCR beta chain was profiled in a study of cytomegalovirus exposure and HLA in healthy donors. V lost 6 bases and J lost 3, with 15 bases in between. The CDR3 has 15 amino acids. Primers: 60 Vbeta forward and 13 Jbeta reverse. Sequencing was performed with immunoSEQ multiplex PCR; in TCRdb, only in-frame clones are kept and a portion is missing. This table has 120,000 or so clones, under 85% appearing once. Sequencing input: PBMCs. V gene TRBV6-7 combines with J gene TRBJ1-3, with D possibly TRBD1 on 6 matching bases. TRBV6-7 is identified as an open reading frame with a role that is uncertain. The TCR sequence derives from a woman aged 50 to 60 in good health and CMV-seropositive. CDR3 nucleotides: TGTGCCAGCAGCTCTGAAACAGGGAGTGGAAACACCATATATTTT. Translation: CASSSETGSGNTIYF.